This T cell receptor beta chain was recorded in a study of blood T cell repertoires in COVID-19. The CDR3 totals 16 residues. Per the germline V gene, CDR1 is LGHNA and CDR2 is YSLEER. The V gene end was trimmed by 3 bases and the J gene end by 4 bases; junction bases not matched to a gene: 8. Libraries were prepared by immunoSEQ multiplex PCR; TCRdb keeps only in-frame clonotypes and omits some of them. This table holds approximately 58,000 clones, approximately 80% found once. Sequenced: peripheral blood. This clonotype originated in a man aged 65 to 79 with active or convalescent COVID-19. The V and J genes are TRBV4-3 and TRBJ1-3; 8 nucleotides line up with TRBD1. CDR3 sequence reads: CASSQSTGEAGNTIYF. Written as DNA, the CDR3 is TGCGCCAGCAGCCAGTCGACAGGGGAGGCGGGAAACACCATATATTTT.